The 25 T cell receptor beta chains reported below all come from one sample, sequenced in a study of T-cell reconstitution after alpha-beta-depleted transplantation in children. TCRbeta library construction was performed incorporating unique molecular identifiers. TCRdb reanalysed the PCR reads using MiXCR and keeps one entry per CDR3 protein. Among 250,000 to 350,000 distinct CDR3 sequences listed, over 8% were seen once. The starting material was PBMCs from the stem cell graft donor, obtained from the stem cell graft. The receptors shown here come from a human donor who donated a stem cell graft to a child with SCID.

The chain couples TRBV11-2 to TRBJ2-5, with D possibly being TRBD1 (6 bases). The germline V gene has CDR1 SGHAT and CDR2 FQNNGV. The CDR3 runs 14 residues. Trimming left V 1 base short and J 4 bases short, with 10 bases between. The CDR3 loop reads CASSLGQGTETQYF. The CDR3 DNA reads TGTGCCAGCAGCTTAGGCCAGGGGACAGAGACCCAGTACTTC.

The V gene is TRBV6-4, the J gene TRBJ2-1; D is possibly TRBD2 (7 bases). The CDR3 consists of 18 residues. Germline V lookup: CDR1 MRHNA, CDR2 SNTAGT. Trimming stripped 0 bases from V and 6 bases from J, with 21 bases between. Here the CDR3 reads CASSDSPTLGGALNEQFF. The DNA of the CDR3 is TGTGCCAGCAGTGACTCCCCCACCCTGGGGGGGGCCCTCAATGAGCAGTTCTTC.

This clonotype has just a few counts. The rearrangement joins TRBV29-1 to TRBJ2-1; 8 positions match TRBD1. From germline, CDR1 is SQVTM and CDR2 ANQGSEA. V gave up 6 bases and J gave up 0 bases; unmatched junction bases: 7. This CDR3 is 15 amino acids long. The DNA of the CDR3 is TGCAGCGTCTATCAGGACAGGGACTCCTACAATGAGCAGTTCTTC. This sequence encodes CSVYQDRDSYNEQFF.

This clonotype was seen repeatedly, ten times or more. The CDR3 sequence is CSALSGGNTGELFF. CDR3 DNA sequence: TGCAGTGCTCTGTCGGGGGGGAACACCGGGGAGCTGTTTTTT. J is TRBJ2-2 and V is TRBV20-1; 7 bases map to TRBD2. In germline, CDR1 is DFQATT, CDR2 SNEGSKA (reference sequence). This CDR3 has 14 amino acids. The trim removed 5 bases at V and 1 base at J, leaving 4 bases unmatched.

J is TRBJ1-3 and V is TRBV5-1; the D is unclear. Germline V lookup: CDR1 SGHRS, CDR2 YFSETQ. The germline V and J ends were trimmed by 0 bases and 0 bases, with 10 bases remaining between them. The CDR3 runs to 16 residues. CDR3 region: CASSLVAGNSGNTIYF. The CDR3 DNA reads TGCGCCAGCAGCTTGGTAGCGGGCAACTCTGGAAACACCATATATTTT.

CDR3 loop: CASTSSRPGELFF. The CDR3 coding sequence is TGTGCCAGCACCTCCTCTAGGCCCGGGGAGCTGTTTTTT. This chain connects TRBV27 to TRBJ2-2; D not resolved. This CDR3 spans 13 amino acids. Trimming took off 7 bases at V and 6 bases at J, with 12 bases between the two ends. Germline V lookup: CDR1 MNHEY, CDR2 SMNVEV (reference sequence).

V is TRBV4-1 and J is TRBJ2-3; TRBD2 aligns across 11 bases. This CDR3 is built from 17 residues. The V segment lost 0 bases and the J segment 3 bases; nucleotides outside the gene matches: 5. Per germline, CDR1 MGHRA and CDR2 YSYEKL. The CDR3 bases are TGCGCCAGCAGCCAAGATCCGGGACTAGCGGCAACAGATACGCAGTATTTT. This encodes CASSQDPGLAATDTQYF.

The V gene is TRBV3-1, the J gene TRBJ2-7; D gene ambiguous. CDR1 is LGHDT and CDR2 is YNNKEL in the germline V gene (reference sequence). Deletions cut 9 bases from V and 1 base from J, with 13 bases between. The CDR3 has 13 amino acids. DNA of the CDR3: TGTGCCAGTGGTAGGACCGATTCCTACGAGCAGTACTTC. Translating gives CASGRTDSYEQYF.

Note on this clonotype: One end of the junction fails to match germline, which may point to a read error. V gene TRBV20-1 combines with J gene TRBJ2-1; 8 positions match TRBD1. The germline CDR1 and CDR2 sequences are DFQATT and SNEGSKA (reference sequence). The CDR3 consists of 16 residues. CDR3 DNA: TGCTGTGCTAGAGAGACCGAGGACAGGGCATACAATGAGCAGTTCTTC. It yields the protein CCARETEDRAYNEQFF.

The chain combines TRBV5-1 with TRBJ2-1; D may be TRBD1 (5 bases). This CDR3 is 12 amino acids long. Trimming took 4 bases from V and 8 from J, leaving 10 bases between them. Germline CDR1 and CDR2: SGHRS and YFSETQ. The CDR3 DNA reads as TGCGCCAGCAGCGCTGACAGCCATGAGCAGTTCTTC. Residues: CASSADSHEQFF.

This clonotype occurred once. A much larger clone differs by one base, so this may be a read error. The chain carries TRBV28 and TRBJ2-1; TRBD1 agrees at 10 bases. Per the germline V gene, CDR1 is MDHEN and CDR2 is SYDVKM. This CDR3 has 16 amino acids. J gave up 2 bases and V 5 bases, and 6 bases lay outside the gene matches. The CDR3 DNA reads TGTGCCAGCAGTCACAAGACAGGGGGCGCCTACAATGAGCAGTTCTTC. Protein product: CASSHKTGGAYNEQFF.

The genes are TRBV20-1 and TRBJ1-2; the D is unclear. The CDR3 runs to 12 residues. The germline CDR1 and CDR2 sequences are DFQATT and SNEGSKA (reference sequence). V lost 4 bases and J 4 bases, leaving 10 bases between the germline ends. CDR3 sequence reads: CSAKLDLYGYTF. The DNA for the CDR3 is TGCAGTGCTAAACTTGACCTCTATGGCTACACCTTC.

This sequence joins TRBV20-1 and TRBJ1-1; no firm D call. V lost 3 bases and J lost 4, with 12 bases in between. This CDR3 contains 13 residues. CDR1 and CDR2 (germline): DFQATT, SNEGSKA (reference sequence). The CDR3, as DNA: TGCAGTGCTAGGACGGAAGACCTCACTGAAGCTTTCTTT. This translates into CSARTEDLTEAFF.

This clonotype turned up a few times. The chain is built from TRBV20-1 and TRBJ2-4; D not resolved. This CDR3 contains 14 residues. CDR1 and CDR2 (germline): DFQATT, SNEGSKA (reference sequence). Trimming cost V 5 bases and J 0 bases, with 11 bases left between them. The CDR3 loop is CSAQELVAKNIQYF. CDR3 DNA: TGCAGTGCTCAGGAACTGGTAGCCAAAAACATTCAGTACTTC.

Of note for this clonotype: Compared with germline, one end of the junction differs, possibly owing to a read error. The V and J genes are TRBV20-1 and TRBJ2-5, with TRBD2 matching over 9 bases. The CDR3 totals 13 residues. The V gene's germline CDR1 is DFQATT and CDR2 SNEGSKA (reference sequence). CDR3 nucleotide sequence: TGCAGTGCCCTAGGACTAGCGAGGGAGACCCAGTACTTT. It encodes CSALGLARETQYF.

Comments on this clonotype: A much larger clone is a single base away; this may be a read error. The V gene is TRBV9, the J gene TRBJ2-7; D may be TRBD2 (6 bases). The CDR3 loop spans 14 amino acids. Germline values: CDR1 SGDLS, CDR2 YYNGEE. V gave up 0 bases and J gave up 4 bases, with 11 bases separating them. CDR3 nucleotides: TGTGCCAGCAGCGTAGCTAGCGAATGGTACGAGCAGTACTTC. This translates into CASSVASEWYEQYF.

This clonotype was seen many times. The rearrangement joins TRBV7-8 to TRBJ1-1, with D unclear. The V and J ends lost 0 bases and 5 bases respectively, with 10 bases between them. Germline V CDR1 and CDR2: SGHVS, FQNEAQ. CDR3 length: 14 amino acids. This chain's CDR3 is CASSLALGSTEAFF. The CDR3 DNA follows: TGTGCCAGCAGCTTAGCCCTGGGGAGTACTGAAGCTTTCTTT.

V is TRBV20-1 and J is TRBJ2-1; TRBD1 agrees at 7 bases. Germline V gene data show CDR1 as DFQATT and CDR2 as SNEGSKA (reference sequence). V gave up 0 bases and J gave up 0 bases; unmatched junction bases: 5. The CDR3 consists of 16 residues. The CDR3 is CSARDPGQNSYNEQFF. Here the CDR3 DNA reads TGCAGTGCTAGAGACCCGGGACAGAACTCCTACAATGAGCAGTTCTTC.

This clonotype was counted ten times or more. The J gene is TRBJ1-1, the V gene TRBV3-1; D gene ambiguous. The V and J ends lost 1 base and 2 bases respectively, with 8 bases between them. Looked up from germline, CDR1 is LGHDT and CDR2 is YNNKEL (reference sequence). This CDR3 is built from 14 residues. The CDR3 loop reads CASSQGGGNTEAFF. In DNA form, the CDR3 reads TGTGCCAGCAGCCAAGGAGGAGGAAACACTGAAGCTTTCTTT.

This clonotype came up many times. The gene calls are TRBV9 and TRBJ1-5, with D uncertain. The CDR3 is 13 amino acids. V lost 0 bases, J lost 7 bases, and 8 bases lay in between. Germline V gene data show CDR1 as SGDLS and CDR2 as YYNGEE. CDR3 bases: TGTGCCAGCAGCGTAGGGGGTGAACAGCCCCAGCATTTT. This sequence encodes CASSVGGEQPQHF.

The chain carries TRBV4-2 and TRBJ2-3, with 7 nucleotides matching TRBD2. This CDR3 has 15 amino acids. CDR1 is LGHNA, CDR2 YNFKEQ, per germline. The ends lost 4 bases at V and 2 bases at J; junction bases unmatched: 6. Written as DNA, the CDR3 is TGTGCCAGCAGCCCCGGGAGCGGGGACACAGATACGCAGTATTTT. This codes for CASSPGSGDTDTQYF.

This clonotype showed up many times. V and J are TRBV5-1 and TRBJ2-3, with D possibly TRBD1 on 5 matching bases. V gave up 7 bases and J gave up 2 bases, with 17 bases separating them. Germline values: CDR1 SGHRS, CDR2 YFSETQ. The CDR3 extends over 15 amino acids. The CDR3 spells CASGREDTYTDTQYF. CDR3 DNA sequence: TGCGCCAGCGGGCGAGAGGACACCTACACAGATACGCAGTATTTT.

There are many counts of this clonotype. This sequence joins TRBV12-3 or TRBV12-4 and TRBJ1-5; D might be TRBD1 (5 bases). The CDR3 totals 14 residues. V was pared by 6 bases and J by 0 bases, with 9 bases between. CDR3 in DNA: TGTGCCAGCAGCCCAGGGAATAGCAATCAGCCCCAGCATTTT. Amino acid sequence: CASSPGNSNQPQHF.

The chain couples TRBV5-1 to TRBJ1-1, with TRBD1 matching 7 bases. V lost 4 bases to trimming and J lost 3 bases; unmatched junction nucleotides: 9. This CDR3 region has 15 residues. Germline values: CDR1 SGHRS, CDR2 YFSETQ. In DNA, the CDR3 is TGCGCCAGCAGCCCGAAGACAGGGCGGGACACTGAAGCTTTCTTT. Amino acid sequence: CASSPKTGRDTEAFF.

In this sample, this clonotype turned up once. The chain links TRBV6-2 or TRBV6-3 to TRBJ2-7, with 14 bases identical to TRBD2. Germline trimming cut 6 bases from V and 2 bases from J; bases unmatched to any gene: 9. The CDR3 totals 17 residues. CDR1 is MNHEY and CDR2 is SVGEGT in the germline V gene. CDR3 amino acids: CASSQGLAGENAYEQYF. CDR3 coding DNA: TGTGCCAGCAGCCAGGGACTAGCGGGGGAGAACGCCTACGAGCAGTACTTC.